This TCR beta chain originates from a study of blood T cell repertoires in COVID-19. About the study: Samples taken during acute and convalescent COVID-19 were collected in the United States, Italy and Spain. The analysed material was cDNA or gDNA that came from T cells, B-cell-depleted T cells, or PBMCs.

This table comes from immunoSEQ multiplex PCR, and its TCRdb copy is limited to in-frame clones, with some not included. The data show some 50,000 clones, with around 78% seen just once and approximately 4.9% held by the top ten. This CDR3 spans 16 amino acids. Trimming cost V 1 base and J 1 base, with 14 bases left between them. Germline assignment: CDR1 SEHNR and CDR2 FQNEAQ (reference sequence). The clonotype comes from a human donor in a cohort sampled during active COVID-19. The sequenced sample consisted of peripheral blood. The J gene is TRBJ2-7, the V gene TRBV7-9; TRBD2 might be the D (6 bases). This CDR3 reads CASSLGSGRISYEQYF. As DNA, the CDR3 is TGTGCCAGCAGCTTAGGTAGTGGGAGGATATCCTACGAGCAGTACTTC.